What follows are 4 T cell receptor beta chains derived from one specimen sequenced in a study of control samples from healthy donors and cancer patients. TCRdb keeps only in-frame clones here, not all; method: immunoSEQ multiplex PCR. The sample has 160,000 or so clones, about 94% seen once; the top ten hold 8.5%. The sequencing sample was made of blood. The receptor set was obtained from a woman between 40 and 55 years old in good health.

V usage is TRBV10-3 and J usage is TRBJ1-2, with a weak D call TRBD1 (5 bases). CDR3 length: 12 amino acids. Per the germline V gene, CDR1 is ENHRY and CDR2 is SYGVKD. With 5 bases removed from V and 6 bases from J, the gap between germline ends came to 10 bases. This CDR3 reads CAISPREDGYTF. In DNA form, the CDR3 reads TGTGCCATCAGTCCCAGGGAGGATGGCTACACCTTC.

CDR3 nucleotides: TGTGCCAGCAGCACCCCGAGACAGGGGGGAATGAACACTGAAGCTTTCTTT. This translates into CASSTPRQGGMNTEAFF. The V and J genes are TRBV7-9 and TRBJ1-1; 9 bases line up with TRBD1. V was pared by 5 bases and J by 0 bases, with 10 bases of the junction left unmatched. Germline V CDR1 and CDR2: SEHNR, FQNEAQ (reference sequence). The CDR3 consists of 17 residues.

The chain uses TRBV5-1 and TRBJ2-5; the D call may be TRBD1 or TRBD2 (5 bases each). Germline V gene sequence: CDR1 SGHRS, CDR2 YFSETQ. V gave up 1 base and J gave up 5 bases, with 12 bases separating them. The CDR3 runs 14 residues. CDR3 nucleotide sequence: TGCGCCAGCAGCTTGCGGGGCCCCGGGGAGACCCAGTACTTC. Amino acids: CASSLRGPGETQYF.

This chain joins TRBV18 and TRBJ1-4; the D is unclear. Trimming removed 4 bases at V and 0 bases at J, with 12 bases between. Germline CDR1 reads KGHSH; CDR2 reads LQKENI. CDR3 size: 16 residues. The CDR3 protein is CASSQRNSATNEKLFF. For the CDR3, the DNA is TGTGCCAGCTCACAACGAAACAGTGCAACTAATGAAAAACTGTTTTTT.